A single T cell receptor beta chain is shown here with its context. Its antigen is unknown. Base qualities are missing; no much larger clone stands one base away. The CDR3 contains 15 residues, cysteine and phenylalanine counted. Just the 45-base CDR3 DNA is kept, in frame starting at base 1. Trimming removed 4 bases from V and 9 bases from J, leaving 20 bases between the germline ends. The germline V gene yields SGHRS for CDR1 and YFSETQ for CDR2. Interpreted using the paper, the time point label stands for: baseline before first vaccination. Samples from vaccinated people were obtained from the UK trials COV001 and COV002, which included a single-blind randomized controlled phase 2/3 trial of AZD1222 (ChAdOx1 nCoV-19) in healthy adults. Trial participant PBMC samples were collected at day 0 and day 28 after the second dose for TCRbeta chain sequencing. The CDR3 regions of human TCRbeta chains were analyzed by immunosequencing. The original pipeline was this. TCRs in the repertoires were matched against a reference library of SARS-CoV-2-specific TCRs that had been generated with the MIRA antigen-specificity platform. Breadth meant the fraction of unique TCRs that were SARS-CoV-2-associated, whereas depth meant the fraction of total T cells that were SARS-CoV-2-associated. Each spike-specific TCR was assigned to its reactive spike region and to a CD4 or CD8 class using the MIRA data. Log10-transformed breadth and depth values were compared by one-way ANOVA with Sidak's multiple comparisons tests. The immuneACCESS repertoire file appears here via TCRdb, limited to in-frame rearrangements. These files lack a portion of the clones; in checked studies, under half of the deficit traces to unresolved V genes, and the cause of the others is not known. That table is the source of V, J and clone size, and D and trimming were worked out from the DNA. The sample has 85,000 to 100,000 clones on record, about 86% of them singletons. The ten largest clonotypes hold roughly 6% of the sample.

These data originate in a study of T cell responses to AZD1222 COVID-19 vaccine (dated by TCRdb to 2020 to 2023). Context from the whole study: AZD1222 recipients given second doses at about 4 weeks or at about 12 weeks were pooled, since spike-specific TCR depth and breadth were not found to differ between the two schedules. TCR sequencing covered approximately 230 trial participants: 200 to 210 given two doses of AZD1222 and approximately 26 given two doses of MenACWY control vaccine. Trial participants were enrolled by age into 18-55, 56-69 and 70-plus year subgroups, with around 150, 28 and 57 TCR-sequenced participants respectively. Study-wide conclusions, independent of this receptor: Because no day 14 peak-response samples were available, the repertoires could be characterized only after the peak T cell response. In the small 56-69-year group, the increase in depth fell short of significance, most likely because of low power. Nearly half of unique spike-specific TCRs reportedly recognized epitopes outside regions mutated in the B.1.351 and B.1.1.7 variants. The whole spike protein was spanned by vaccine-associated CD4 TCRs, and dominant responses were seen in regions 160-218 and 743-854. Conclusions about previously exposed vaccinees were limited because only a handful of AZD1222 recipients were SARS-CoV-2 seropositive at baseline. A significant rise in spike-specific TCR breadth and depth was observed after two AZD1222 doses relative to day 0 and relative to MenACWY recipients. Participants were mostly white British, with more females than males. The authors suggested clonal diversity may have been underestimated.

The sequencing used peripheral blood, collected on day 0 of AZD1222 vaccination. The sequence came from an adult in good health. The chain employs TRBV5-1 and TRBJ2-1; TRBD2 could be the D gene, as 7 bases match. CDR3 region: CASSLGGLAISEQFF. The nucleotides read TGCGCCAGCAGCCTCGGGGGGCTAGCGATTAGTGAGCAGTTCTTC. The CDR3 plus the reference TRBV5-1 and TRBJ2-1 genes for the other parts give the full variable domain: KAGVTQTPRYLIKTRGQQVTLSCSPISGHRSVSWYQQTPGQGLQFLFEYFSETQRNKGNFPGRFSGRQFSNSRSEMNVSTLELGDSALYLCASSLGGLAISEQFFGPGTRLTVL.